These 29 T cell receptor beta chains came from one sample sequenced in a study of blood T cell repertoires in COVID-19. Some clones are missing from TCRdb's copy, which holds only in-frame ones; the method was immunoSEQ multiplex PCR. The table shows 350,000 to 450,000 clones, with around 87% occurring only once. Sequencing used PBMCs or T cells enriched from blood (not recorded which). The receptors come from a man between 40 and 49 years old in a cohort exposed to, infected with or recovered from COVID-19 (not recorded which).

This clone is a singleton in its sample. V usage is TRBV2 and J usage is TRBJ2-1; D is uncertain. Looked up from germline, CDR1 is SNHLY and CDR2 is FYNNEI. V was pared by 6 bases and J by 0 bases, with 9 bases between. The CDR3 sequence is 14 residues long. Here the CDR3 reads CASRFISSYNEQFF. DNA for the CDR3: TGTGCCAGCAGGTTTATTAGCTCCTACAATGAGCAGTTCTTC. The variable domain in full, with the rest retrieved from reference TRBV2 and TRBJ2-1, is EPEVTQTPSHQVTQMGQEVILRCVPISNHLYFYWYRQILGQKVEFLVSFYNNEISEKSEIFDDQFSVERPDGSNFTLKIRSTKLEDSAMYFCASRFISSYNEQFFGPGTRLTVL.

This sequence joins TRBV6-5 and TRBJ2-1; 8 bases align to TRBD2. J lost 10 bases, V lost 0 bases, and 2 bases had no gene match. This CDR3 is built from 13 residues. CDR1 MNHEY and CDR2 SVGAGI come from the germline V gene. The DNA of the CDR3 is TGTGCCAGCAGTTACTCGGGCGGGAGGGAGCAGTTCTTC. The encoded protein is CASSYSGGREQFF.

The chain uses TRBV15 and TRBJ1-5; possibly TRBD1 for D (5 bases). CDR1 LNHNV and CDR2 YYDKDF come from the germline V gene (reference sequence). This CDR3 spans 13 amino acids. V was pared by 1 base and J by 6 bases, with 7 bases between. DNA of the CDR3: TGTGCCACCAGCAGAGCCCAGGGTCAGCCCCAGCATTTT. Its protein product is CATSRAQGQPQHF.

The rearrangement joins TRBV18 to TRBJ1-3, with a possible D match to TRBD1 (6 bases). CDR1 and CDR2 (germline): KGHSH, LQKENI. The CDR3 loop spans 14 amino acids. Trimming removed 8 bases at V and 0 bases at J, with 11 bases between. The CDR3 loop is CASTRDNSGNTIYF. DNA for the CDR3: TGTGCCAGCACCCGGGACAACTCTGGAAACACCATATATTTT.

This clone was found a few times. The CDR3 DNA follows: TGTGCCAGCAGTTCGGGGGGCGCAGGTCAGCCCCAGCATTTT. Residues: CASSSGGAGQPQHF. The chain has TRBV28 and TRBJ1-5; D is possibly TRBD1 (6 bases). CDR1 MDHEN and CDR2 SYDVKM come from the germline V gene. V was cut by 4 bases and J by 6 bases, with 13 bases left in between. This CDR3 has 14 residues.

This chain joins TRBV4-1 and TRBJ1-4; 9 bases agree with TRBD1. This CDR3 has 15 amino acids. Per the germline V gene, CDR1 is MGHRA and CDR2 is YSYEKL. The ends lost 1 base at V and 8 bases at J; junction bases unmatched: 5. The CDR3 region has the DNA TGCGCCAGCAGCCAAGTGGGGACAGGGCGAGAAAAACTGTTTTTT. Encoded protein: CASSQVGTGREKLFF.

The rearrangement joins TRBV6-5 to TRBJ2-7; the D is unclear. Trimming cost V 8 bases and J 3 bases, with 14 bases left between them. CDR1 MNHEY and CDR2 SVGAGI come from the germline V gene. The CDR3 is 13 residues long. The CDR3 DNA reads TGTGCCAGCCTTGAGGAGTACCTCTACGAGCAGTACTTC. This codes for CASLEEYLYEQYF.

The chain couples TRBV10-1 to TRBJ1-5, with D perhaps matching TRBD1 (6 bases). CDR3 size: 13 residues. V shed 0 bases and J shed 7 bases, with 7 bases lying between them. From germline, CDR1 is WNHNN and CDR2 SYGVQD (reference sequence). The CDR3 protein is CASSESGGQPQHF. CDR3 nucleotides: TGCGCCAGCAGTGAGTCTGGGGGCCAGCCCCAGCATTTT.

The chain joins TRBV20-1 to TRBJ1-1, with a possible D match to TRBD1 (6 bases). Trimming cost V 6 bases and J 11 bases, with 16 bases left between them. From germline, CDR1 is DFQATT and CDR2 SNEGSKA (reference sequence). The CDR3 consists of 11 residues. DNA of the CDR3: TGCAGTGCCAAAAAGGGGGGGTCCGCTTTCTTT. This encodes CSAKKGGSAFF.

This clone was seen just once. The CDR3: CASSQVGQGANSPLHF. The CDR3 DNA reads as TGTGCCAGCAGCCAAGTGGGACAGGGGGCGAATTCACCCCTCCACTTT. V is TRBV3-1 (or the pseudogene TRBV3-2) and J is TRBJ1-6; 12 nucleotides line up with TRBD1. The trim removed 1 base at V and 7 bases at J, leaving 2 bases unmatched. The CDR3 consists of 16 residues. Germline V gene lookup returns CDR1 LGHDT and CDR2 YNNKEL (reference sequence).

This clone was detected only once. At the DNA level, this CDR3 is encoded by other sequences in the same sample as well. The DNA of the CDR3 is TGTGCCTGGACAGACACCGGGGAGCTGTTTTTT. Protein product: CAWTDTGELFF. The chain couples TRBV30 to TRBJ2-2; unclear D gene. V was pared by 4 bases and J by 3 bases, with 3 bases between. Germline CDR1 reads GTSNPN; CDR2 reads SVGIG (reference sequence). The CDR3 has 11 amino acids.

Only one count was recorded for this clone. The chain is built from TRBV3-1 (or the pseudogene TRBV3-2) and TRBJ2-1, with TRBD2 as a possible D gene (5 bases). The CDR3 totals 15 residues. The germline gives CDR1 LGHDT, CDR2 YNNKEL (reference sequence). V was trimmed by 1 base and J by 8 bases, leaving 15 bases between them. The CDR3 sequence is CASSQGASPGYEQFF. The CDR3 DNA is TGTGCCAGCAGCCAAGGAGCTAGCCCGGGATATGAGCAGTTCTTC.

This sequence joins TRBV5-1 and TRBJ2-1, with a weak D call TRBD2 (6 bases). V was pared by 2 bases and J by 8 bases, with 17 bases between. The CDR3 loop spans 15 amino acids. Germline V lookup: CDR1 SGHRS, CDR2 YFSETQ. The CDR3 nucleotides are TGCGCCAGCAGCTTAACTGTGGCTAGCGAATATGAGCAGTTCTTC. Translation: CASSLTVASEYEQFF.

This clone was detected only once. The rearrangement uses TRBV4-1 and TRBJ2-5; tentative D call: TRBD1 (6 bases). V lost 0 bases, J lost 3 bases, and 14 bases lay in between. Germline V gene sequence: CDR1 MGHRA, CDR2 YSYEKL. This CDR3 is 16 amino acids long. CDR3 amino acids: CASSQDPTGQEETQYF. The CDR3 nucleotides read TGCGCCAGCAGCCAAGACCCAACGGGACAAGAAGAGACCCAGTACTTC.

The chain employs TRBV30 and TRBJ1-1, with a weak D call TRBD1 (5 bases). CDR1 and CDR2 (germline): GTSNPN, SVGIG (reference sequence). The CDR3 is 10 residues long. Trimming cost V 3 bases and J 7 bases, with 6 bases left between them. In nucleotides, the CDR3 is TGTGCCTGGAGCAGGGATGAAGCTTTCTTT. It yields the protein CAWSRDEAFF.

This clone was seen once. The chain combines TRBV4-1 with TRBJ2-4; D possibly corresponds to TRBD2 (5 bases). The CDR3 loop spans 15 amino acids. CDR1 is MGHRA and CDR2 is YSYEKL in the germline V gene. V lost 3 bases and J lost 2, with 11 bases in between. The CDR3 region is CASSQETGTKNIQYF. For the CDR3, the DNA is TGCGCCAGCAGCCAGGAAACCGGGACCAAAAACATTCAGTACTTC.

The rearrangement joins TRBV7-2 to TRBJ2-5; 8 bases are a match to TRBD2. The CDR3 length is 17 residues. V lost 5 bases and J lost 5; bases outside the gene matches: 16. The germline V gene encodes CDR1 SGHTA and CDR2 FQGNSA. In DNA form, the CDR3 reads TGTGCCAGCAGCCCGAATCTAACTAGCGGAGCCAGGGAGACCCAGTACTTC. It is translated as CASSPNLTSGARETQYF.

The chain is built from TRBV19 and TRBJ2-6, with 8 bases fitting TRBD1. Looked up from germline, CDR1 is LNHDA and CDR2 is SQIVND (reference sequence). CDR3 length equals 17 residues. J lost 0 bases, V lost 6 bases, and 7 bases had no gene match. CDR3 coding DNA: TGTGCCAGTAGAACGACAGGGGTTTTCTCTGGGGCCAACGTCCTGACTTTC. It codes for CASRTTGVFSGANVLTF.

The rearrangement joins TRBV4-1 to TRBJ2-3; 9 bases agree with TRBD2. After removal of 3 bases from V and 0 bases from J, the junction contained 7 bases not matched to a gene. This CDR3 is 17 amino acids long. Germline lookup yields CDR1 MGHRA and CDR2 YSYEKL. CDR3 bases: TGCGCCAGCAGCCAGGGCGGGAGGGCCCTAAGCACAGATACGCAGTATTTT. Residues: CASSQGGRALSTDTQYF.

The chain joins TRBV6-5 to TRBJ1-5; a weak D match, TRBD1 (6 bases). CDR1 is MNHEY, CDR2 SVGAGI, per germline. The CDR3 extends over 15 amino acids. Trimming removed 6 bases from V and 6 bases from J, with 18 bases in between. The CDR3 coding sequence is TGTGCCAGCAGGAGACAGGACACCCCAGGTCAGCCCCAGCATTTT. Translating it yields CASRRQDTPGQPQHF.

The chain is built from TRBV5-1 and TRBJ1-1, with 8 positions matching TRBD1. CDR1 and CDR2 (germline): SGHRS, YFSETQ. The CDR3 has 14 residues. With 4 bases clipped from V and 1 base from J, the junction kept 3 bases outside the gene matches. CDR3: CASSMGTGNTEAFF. The CDR3 region has the DNA TGCGCCAGCAGCATGGGGACAGGGAACACTGAAGCTTTCTTT.

This clone was counted a single time. This chain links TRBV5-1 with TRBJ2-3; 10 nucleotides agree with TRBD2. The germline CDR1 and CDR2 sequences are SGHRS and YFSETQ. CDR3 length: 17 residues. Trimming cost V 3 bases and J 4 bases; bases outside gene matches: 11. The CDR3 DNA reads as TGCGCCAGCAGCTCTCCCTCTAGCGGGAGTTGGTCAGATACGCAGTATTTT. Its translation: CASSSPSSGSWSDTQYF.

The J gene is TRBJ1-5, the V gene TRBV24-1; D uncertain. V lost 4 bases and J 3 bases, leaving 15 bases between the germline ends. CDR3 length: 16 residues. The V gene's germline CDR1 is KGHDR and CDR2 SFDVKD. The DNA for the CDR3 is TGTGCCACCAGTGAGGCCCGGCGAGGATTCAATCAGCCCCAGCATTTT. This translates into CATSEARRGFNQPQHF.

The gene calls are TRBV30 and TRBJ1-4; D is unresolved. The CDR3 sequence is 13 residues long. From germline, CDR1 is GTSNPN and CDR2 SVGIG (reference sequence). The germline V and J ends were trimmed by 0 bases and 8 bases, with 10 bases remaining between them. DNA for the CDR3: TGTGCCTGGAGTGTACGTGGGGAGGAAAAACTGTTTTTT. Its translation: CAWSVRGEEKLFF. The full variable domain, its missing parts supplied by reference TRBV30 and TRBJ1-4, is SQTIHQWPATLVQPVGSPLSLECTVEGTSNPNLYWYRQAAGRGLQLLFYSVGIGQISSEVPQNLSASRPQDRQFILSSKKLLLSDSGFYLCAWSVRGEEKLFFGSGTQLSVL.

The V and J genes are TRBV5-1 and TRBJ2-1; possibly TRBD2 for D (6 bases). With 0 bases removed from V and 8 bases from J, the gap between germline ends came to 9 bases. The CDR3 is 13 amino acids. CDR1 and CDR2 from the germline V gene are SGHRS and YFSETQ. DNA of the CDR3: TGCGCCAGCAGCTTGGTGCCTAGCGATGAGCAGTTCTTC. Amino acid sequence: CASSLVPSDEQFF.

This clone appeared many times. The gene calls are TRBV2 and TRBJ2-7; D may be TRBD1 (5 bases). This CDR3 region has 16 residues. The germline V and J ends were trimmed by 7 bases and 0 bases, with 19 bases remaining between them. Per germline, CDR1 SNHLY and CDR2 FYNNEI. The CDR3 here is CASKSGLDRYSYEQYF. For the CDR3, the DNA is TGTGCCAGCAAGTCGGGCCTCGACAGATACTCCTACGAGCAGTACTTC.

The J gene is TRBJ1-2, the V gene TRBV5-1, with D perhaps matching TRBD1 (6 bases). Trimming cost V 4 bases and J 5 bases, with 15 bases left between them. The CDR3 spans 14 residues. Germline CDR1 reads SGHRS; CDR2 reads YFSETQ. The CDR3 sequence: CASSTGTGPYGYTF. DNA for the CDR3: TGCGCCAGCAGCACAGGGACGGGCCCTTATGGCTACACCTTC. Filled out from reference TRBV5-1 and TRBJ1-2, the complete variable domain reads KAGVTQTPRYLIKTRGQQVTLSCSPISGHRSVSWYQQTPGQGLQFLFEYFSETQRNKGNFPGRFSGRQFSNSRSEMNVSTLELGDSALYLCASSTGTGPYGYTFGSGTRLTVV.

Only a few counts were recorded for this clone. The rearrangement uses TRBV11-2 and TRBJ1-5; D perhaps matches TRBD1 (5 bases). V was pared by 2 bases and J by 2 bases, with 10 bases between. The CDR3 covers 15 residues. Germline V gene sequence: CDR1 SGHAT, CDR2 FQNNGV. The CDR3 nucleotides read TGTGCCAGCAGCTTATTGGGGGAGGGCAATCAGCCCCAGCATTTT. Its translation is CASSLLGEGNQPQHF.

The rearrangement joins TRBV10-3 to TRBJ2-1; D is undetermined. Germline V CDR1 and CDR2: ENHRY, SYGVKD. This CDR3 has 11 residues. V was clipped by 3 bases and J by 10 bases, with 7 bases between them. The CDR3 loop reads CAISEAREQFF. In DNA form, the CDR3 reads TGTGCCATCAGTGAAGCCCGGGAGCAGTTCTTC.